The 26 T cell receptor beta chains given below trace back to one sample, sequenced in a study of T cell responses to AZD1222 COVID-19 vaccine. Data came from immunoSEQ multiplex PCR; TCRdb stores just in-frame clones and leaves some out. The repertoire holds 75,000 to 85,000 clones, under 90% seen once, with 1.2% to 1.5% in the top ten. The starting material was peripheral blood, obtained 28 days after the second AZD1222 dose. The receptors stem from an adult who received the AZD1222 COVID-19 vaccine.

This clone has only a few counts. The chain has TRBV6-5 and TRBJ1-5, with D perhaps matching TRBD1 (6 bases). V lost 6 bases and J 7 bases, leaving 16 bases between the germline ends. Germline loops: CDR1 MNHEY, CDR2 SVGAGI. There are 14 residues in the CDR3. CDR3 coding DNA: TGTGCCAGCAGGCACCGACAGGTGAGCCAGCCCCAGCATTTT. Translated, it gives CASRHRQVSQPQHF.

The gene calls are TRBV6-5 and TRBJ1-1; 8 bases line up with TRBD1. This CDR3 contains 15 residues. V lost 6 bases to trimming and J lost 0 bases; unmatched junction nucleotides: 6. CDR1 is MNHEY and CDR2 is SVGAGI in the germline V gene. This chain's CDR3 is CASSWTGILNTEAFF. The CDR3 DNA reads as TGTGCCAGCAGCTGGACAGGGATTTTGAACACTGAAGCTTTCTTT.

The chain employs TRBV7-3 and TRBJ1-2; no clear D. The germline gives CDR1 SGHTA, CDR2 FQGTGA. This CDR3 spans 13 amino acids. The ends were cut back, 1 base at V and 12 bases at J, with 15 bases in the middle. CDR3 DNA sequence: TGTGCCAGCAGCTTAAGTGGTTCGGGGATAAACACCTTC. This codes for CASSLSGSGINTF.

The gene calls are TRBV7-3 and TRBJ2-2; 7 nucleotides match TRBD1. This CDR3 contains 14 residues. The trim removed 5 bases at V and 4 bases at J, leaving 4 bases unmatched. CDR1 is SGHTA, CDR2 FQGTGA, per germline. The CDR3 coding sequence is TGTGCCAGCAGCCCGAACAGGGGCACCGGGGAGCTGTTTTTT. It translates to CASSPNRGTGELFF.

The CDR3 bases are TGTGCCAGCAGCTTGGCCGAGGCAGGGTGGGAGCCCCAGCATTTT. Residues: CASSLAEAGWEPQHF. The J gene is TRBJ1-5, the V gene TRBV5-5; perhaps TRBD1 as D (5 bases). The CDR3 is 15 residues long. Looked up from germline, CDR1 is SGHKS and CDR2 is YYEKEE (reference sequence). V gave up 0 bases and J gave up 8 bases, with 15 bases separating them.

The chain is built from TRBV6-2 or TRBV6-3 and TRBJ2-7, with no clear D. The V and J ends lost 0 bases and 3 bases respectively, with 9 bases between them. This CDR3 is built from 14 residues. Germline V gene data show CDR1 as MNHEY and CDR2 as SVGEGT. CDR3 protein: CASSYSTSYYEQYF. In nucleotides, the CDR3 is TGTGCCAGCAGTTACTCGACCAGCTACTACGAGCAGTACTTC.

V is TRBV4-3 and J is TRBJ2-7; possible D gene TRBD1, 6 bases. Trimming took off 10 bases at V and 1 base at J, with 17 bases between the two ends. The CDR3 length is 14 residues. Germline CDR1 reads LGHNA; CDR2 reads YSLEER. This chain's CDR3 is CATSTGTTSYEQYF. The CDR3 nucleotides read TGCGCCACCTCAACCGGGACAACTTCCTACGAGCAGTACTTC.

V gene TRBV2 combines with J gene TRBJ1-1, with D possibly TRBD1 on 5 matching bases. Germline CDR1 is SNHLY and CDR2 is FYNNEI. This CDR3 comprises 14 residues. V was pared by 7 bases and J by 4 bases, with 16 bases between. The CDR3 region has the DNA TGTGCCAGCAAACTCCAGGGAGTTCTCACTGAAGCTTTCTTT. Protein product: CASKLQGVLTEAFF.

V is TRBV5-4 and J is TRBJ2-1; D remains ambiguous. Trimming stripped 5 bases from V and 0 bases from J, with 12 bases between. Germline CDR1 is SGHNT and CDR2 is YYREEE (reference sequence). This CDR3 contains 15 residues. Here the CDR3 reads CASSNPLSSYNEQFF. The CDR3 DNA reads TGTGCCAGCAGTAATCCGCTGAGCTCCTACAATGAGCAGTTCTTC.

J is TRBJ2-1 and V is TRBV7-8; 12 positions agree with TRBD2. Germline CDR1 is SGHVS and CDR2 is FQNEAQ. This CDR3 has 16 residues. V gave up 1 base and J gave up 4 bases; unmatched junction bases: 2. DNA of the CDR3: TGTGCCAGCAGCTTAGGGACTAGCGGGATATACAATGAGCAGTTCTTC. Protein sequence: CASSLGTSGIYNEQFF.

The rearrangement uses TRBV5-1 and TRBJ2-1; TRBD2 agrees at 10 bases. This CDR3 has 14 residues. V gave up 6 bases and J gave up 8 bases; unmatched junction bases: 8. CDR1 and CDR2 (germline): SGHRS, YFSETQ. The CDR3 spells CASTTRAGGDEQFF. The CDR3 bases are TGCGCCAGCACCACCCGAGCGGGGGGGGATGAGCAGTTCTTC.

The CDR3 is CAWRVDMNTEAFF. In DNA form, the CDR3 reads TGTGCCTGGAGAGTGGACATGAACACTGAAGCTTTCTTT. This chain uses TRBV30 with TRBJ1-1; possibly TRBD1 for D (5 bases). The CDR3 length is 13 residues. V was clipped by 3 bases and J by 0 bases, with 8 bases between them. Germline CDR1 and CDR2: GTSNPN and SVGIG (reference sequence). The full variable domain, completed using reference TRBV30 and TRBJ1-1, is SQTIHQWPATLVQPVGSPLSLECTVEGTSNPNLYWYRQAAGRGLQLLFYSVGIGQISSEVPQNLSASRPQDRQFILSSKKLLLSDSGFYLCAWRVDMNTEAFFGQGTRLTVV.

The chain links TRBV5-1 to TRBJ1-1; tentatively, D is TRBD1 (5 bases). The V gene lost 1 base and the J gene lost 3 bases, with 10 bases spanning the gap. CDR1 is SGHRS and CDR2 is YFSETQ in the germline V gene. This CDR3 has 14 amino acids. CDR3 protein: CASSLWGGDTEAFF. The CDR3 DNA sequence: TGCGCCAGCAGCTTGTGGGGGGGTGACACTGAAGCTTTCTTT.

The sample holds one count of this clone. The genes are TRBV7-3 and TRBJ2-3; 8 bases are shared with TRBD2. Germline V CDR1 and CDR2: SGHTA, FQGTGA. J was trimmed by 1 base and V by 4 bases; bases with no gene match: 7. The CDR3 runs 16 residues. CDR3 loop: CASSSRPGGGTDTQYF. As DNA, the CDR3 is TGTGCCAGCAGCTCCCGCCCGGGGGGGGGCACAGATACGCAGTATTTT.

This sequence joins TRBV30 and TRBJ2-3; TRBD1 is a possible D gene (6 bases). V was pared by 5 bases and J by 6 bases, with 24 bases between. In germline, CDR1 is GTSNPN, CDR2 SVGIG (reference sequence). The CDR3 is 16 amino acids. For the CDR3, the DNA is TGTGCCTGGTCGGGAATTGGACAGACCGGAGACGATACGCAGTATTTT. It specifies CAWSGIGQTGDDTQYF.

The chain links TRBV6-6 to TRBJ1-5; D perhaps matches TRBD1 (5 bases). The CDR3 is 14 residues long. CDR1 is MNHNY and CDR2 is SVGAGI in the germline V gene (reference sequence). V lost 8 bases and J lost 6, with 17 bases in between. The CDR3 DNA reads TGTGCCAGCCGCCTTCCGGGACTGTTTCAGCCCCAGCATTTT. Translated, it gives CASRLPGLFQPQHF.

This chain connects TRBV18 to TRBJ2-3, with 7 bases identical to TRBD2. Germline V gene sequence: CDR1 KGHSH, CDR2 LQKENI. The CDR3 has 18 amino acids. V shed 1 base, J shed 0 bases, and the junction held 10 bases outside the gene matches. The CDR3 spells CASSPRYLWEGSTDTQYF. The CDR3 nucleotides read TGTGCCAGCTCACCACGCTACCTATGGGAGGGGAGCACAGATACGCAGTATTTT.

This chain connects TRBV7-9 to TRBJ1-1; tentatively, D is TRBD1 (5 bases). CDR1 SEHNR and CDR2 FQNEAQ come from the germline V gene (reference sequence). CDR3 size: 15 residues. V dropped 1 base and J dropped 10 bases, with 19 bases sitting between them. The CDR3 loop is CASSLEHWDYQPAFF. The CDR3 nucleotides are TGTGCCAGCAGCTTAGAACATTGGGACTACCAACCAGCTTTCTTT.

CDR3 amino acids: CASSLTPGLAPGGSYNEQFF. CDR3 bases: TGTGCCAGCAGCCTGACACCGGGACTAGCGCCGGGCGGCTCCTACAATGAGCAGTTCTTC. The chain joins TRBV7-8 to TRBJ2-1; 10 nucleotides align to TRBD2. This CDR3 has 20 residues. Germline V gene lookup returns CDR1 SGHVS and CDR2 FQNEAQ. Trimming cost V 5 bases and J 0 bases; bases outside gene matches: 16. Supplemented by reference TRBV7-8 and TRBJ2-1, the full variable domain reads GAGVSQSPRYKVAKRGQDVALRCDPISGHVSLFWYQQALGQGPEFLTYFQNEAQLDKSGLPSDRFFAERPEGSVSTLKIQRTQQEDSAVYLCASSLTPGLAPGGSYNEQFFGPGTRLTVL.

The chain is built from TRBV5-8 and TRBJ1-4; 8 positions match TRBD1. This CDR3 is 16 amino acids long. Germline assignment: CDR1 SGHTS and CDR2 YDEGEE. Trimming at V came to 3 bases and at J to 5 bases, leaving 9 bases not matched to a gene. The CDR3 nucleotides read TGTGCCAGCAGCTGGACAGGGACAGGTGAAAATGAAAAACTGTTTTTT. This gives the protein CASSWTGTGENEKLFF.

The chain uses TRBV5-6 and TRBJ1-2; no firm D call. Trimming took off 3 bases at V and 0 bases at J, with 9 bases between the two ends. CDR1 is SGHDT and CDR2 is YYEEEE in the germline V gene. The CDR3 spans 14 residues. CDR3 loop: CASSSTLANYGYTF. CDR3 DNA sequence: TGTGCCAGCAGCTCCACCCTGGCTAACTATGGCTACACCTTC.

The CDR3 loop is CAWSVPVLVNTIYF. CDR3 DNA sequence: TGTGCCTGGAGTGTACCCGTCCTTGTAAACACCATATATTTT. The gene calls are TRBV30 and TRBJ1-3; D is unclear. Germline values: CDR1 GTSNPN, CDR2 SVGIG (reference sequence). The CDR3 is 14 residues long. Trimming took off 0 bases at V and 6 bases at J, with 12 bases between the two ends.

This sequence joins TRBV5-1 and TRBJ2-3; 8 nucleotides agree with TRBD2. The CDR3 consists of 15 residues. V shed 4 bases, J shed 5 bases, and the junction held 9 bases outside the gene matches. Germline V gene sequence: CDR1 SGHRS, CDR2 YFSETQ. The CDR3 spells CASSHLSAGGDTQYF. The CDR3 bases are TGCGCCAGCAGCCACCTATCTGCGGGGGGAGATACGCAGTATTTT.

CDR3 DNA: TGCGCCAGCAGCCGAAGGAGCCAGGTGGTGGAAGTTAACTATGGCTACACCTTC. Translation: CASSRRSQVVEVNYGYTF. This chain uses TRBV4-1 with TRBJ1-2, with D uncertain. Per the germline V gene, CDR1 is MGHRA and CDR2 is YSYEKL. The CDR3 extends over 18 amino acids. V was cut by 4 bases and J by 1 base, with 22 bases left in between.

The chain is built from TRBV29-1 and TRBJ1-1, with 8 bases matching TRBD1. V lost 4 bases and J lost 0; bases outside the gene matches: 16. The CDR3 runs to 18 residues. Germline V gene lookup returns CDR1 SQVTM and CDR2 ANQGSEA. The CDR3 DNA is TGCAGCGTTGGCGGGGCCGAGACAGGGGAGGAAATGAACACTGAAGCTTTCTTT. Encoded protein: CSVGGAETGEEMNTEAFF.

This clone was observed a single time. The V call is TRBV9, the J call TRBJ1-2, with D unclear. Trimming pared 4 bases from V and 5 bases from J, leaving 9 bases between. Per the germline V gene, CDR1 is SGDLS and CDR2 is YYNGEE. This CDR3 is built from 12 residues. The CDR3 reads CASSPPGYGYTF. Written as DNA, the CDR3 is TGTGCCAGCAGCCCTCCTGGGTATGGCTACACCTTC. Full variable domain (outside the CDR3, taken from reference TRBV9 and TRBJ1-2): DSGVTQTPKHLITATGQRVTLRCSPRSGDLSVYWYQQSLDQGLQFLIQYYNGEERAKGNILERFSAQQFPDLHSELNLSSLELGDSALYFCASSPPGYGYTFGSGTRLTVV.